This TCR beta chain is from a study of OX40 agonist ivuxolimab in advanced cancers. Study details: Participants averaged about 60 years of age (range about 23 to 90) and were under 90% male.

Germline-derived CDR1 and CDR2 are MGHRA and YSYEKL. The V end lost 0 bases, the J end lost 7 bases, and 16 bases lay between the germline ends. This CDR3 region has 16 residues. To note about this clone: The antigen is unknown.

Repertoires were generated with immunoSEQ multiplex PCR, while TCRdb's copy carries only in-frame clones and drops some. Counted here are about 50,000 clones, approximately 90% occurring once; the ten biggest clones make up less than 0.75%. General observations from the study: Clonal expansion was among the lowest in partial responders at 0.1-3.0 mg/kg, especially CD8+.

The chain recombines TRBV4-1 with TRBJ1-5; a weak D match, TRBD1 (5 bases). The sequence derives from an adult with an advanced solid tumor such as melanoma, head and neck, liver or kidney cancer. The sample was CD4+ or CD8+ T cells sorted from blood, taken in a trial of the OX40 agonist ivuxolimab. The CDR3 here is CASSQESGPGWQPQHF. The CDR3 DNA reads as TGCGCCAGCAGCCAAGAAAGCGGTCCAGGGTGGCAGCCCCAGCATTTT.